This T cell receptor beta chain was identified in a study of beta chain features in type 1 diabetes. Germline assignment: CDR1 LNHDA and CDR2 SQIVND (reference sequence). V lost 5 bases and J lost 5, with 12 bases in between. The CDR3 has 13 amino acids. This clone has just a few counts. All of the isolated RNA was reverse transcribed, so expressed TCRB transcripts were sequenced. The table came from immunoSEQ multiplex PCR; TCRdb's copy has only in-frame clones and leaves some out. The sample has hundreds of thousands of clones, roughly 15% seen once. Input material: naive CD4+ T cells from blood. The chain combines TRBV19 with TRBJ2-5, with D possibly TRBD1 on 6 matching bases. The sequence was collected from a woman aged 18-29 years in good health. The CDR3: CASSLQGWETQYF. The CDR3, as DNA: TGTGCCAGTAGTCTACAGGGCTGGGAGACCCAGTACTTC.